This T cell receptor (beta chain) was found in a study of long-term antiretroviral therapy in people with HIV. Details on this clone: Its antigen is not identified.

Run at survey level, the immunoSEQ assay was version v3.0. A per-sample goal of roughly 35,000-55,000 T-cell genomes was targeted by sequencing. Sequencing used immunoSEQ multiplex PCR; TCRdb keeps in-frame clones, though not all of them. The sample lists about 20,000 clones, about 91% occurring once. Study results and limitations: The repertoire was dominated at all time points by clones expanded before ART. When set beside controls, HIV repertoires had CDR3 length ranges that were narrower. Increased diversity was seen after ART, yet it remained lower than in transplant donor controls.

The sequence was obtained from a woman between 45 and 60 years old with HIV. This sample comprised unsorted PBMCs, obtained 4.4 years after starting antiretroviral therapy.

The CDR3 here is CASIYGLAGDTGELFF. The CDR3, as DNA: TGTGCCAGCATATACGGACTAGCGGGGGACACCGGGGAGCTGTTTTTT. The chain employs TRBV2 and TRBJ2-2; TRBD2 agrees at 13 bases. Germline assignment: CDR1 SNHLY and CDR2 FYNNEI. The length of the CDR3 is 16 residues. V gave up 7 bases and J gave up 3 bases; unmatched junction bases: 5. The full variable domain, its missing parts supplied by reference TRBV2 and TRBJ2-2, is EPEVTQTPSHQVTQMGQEVILRCVPISNHLYFYWYRQILGQKVEFLVSFYNNEISEKSEIFDDQFSVERPDGSNFTLKIRSTKLEDSAMYFCASIYGLAGDTGELFFGEGSRLTVL.